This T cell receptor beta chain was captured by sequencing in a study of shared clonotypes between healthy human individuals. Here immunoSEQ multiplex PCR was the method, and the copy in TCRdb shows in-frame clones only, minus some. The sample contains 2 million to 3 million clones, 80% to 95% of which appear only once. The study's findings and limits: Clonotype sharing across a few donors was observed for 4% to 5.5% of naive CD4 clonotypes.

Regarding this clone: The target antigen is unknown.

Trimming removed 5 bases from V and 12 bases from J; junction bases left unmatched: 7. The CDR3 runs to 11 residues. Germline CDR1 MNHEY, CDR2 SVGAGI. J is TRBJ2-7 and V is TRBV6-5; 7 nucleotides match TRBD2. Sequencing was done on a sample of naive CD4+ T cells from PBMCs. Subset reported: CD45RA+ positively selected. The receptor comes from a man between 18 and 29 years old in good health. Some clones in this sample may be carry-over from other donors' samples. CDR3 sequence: CASSTGGGTYF. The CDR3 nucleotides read TGTGCCAGCAGTACCGGCGGGGGTACGTACTTC.